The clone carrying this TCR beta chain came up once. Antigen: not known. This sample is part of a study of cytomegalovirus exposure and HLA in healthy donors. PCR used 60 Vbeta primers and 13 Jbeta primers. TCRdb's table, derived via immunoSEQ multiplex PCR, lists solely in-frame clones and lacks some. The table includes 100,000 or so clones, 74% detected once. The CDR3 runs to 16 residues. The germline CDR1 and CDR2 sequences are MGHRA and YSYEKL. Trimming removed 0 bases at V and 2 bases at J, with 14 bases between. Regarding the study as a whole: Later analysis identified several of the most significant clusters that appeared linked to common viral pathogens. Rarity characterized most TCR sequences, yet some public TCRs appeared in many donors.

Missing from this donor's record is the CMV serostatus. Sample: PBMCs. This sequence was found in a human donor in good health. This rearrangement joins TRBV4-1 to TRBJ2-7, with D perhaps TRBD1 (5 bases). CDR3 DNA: TGCGCCAGCAGCCAAGACGGCGCAGGGCGGACCTACGAGCAGTACTTC. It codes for CASSQDGAGRTYEQYF.